This is a list of T cell receptor beta chains from one sample in a study of cytomegalovirus exposure and HLA in healthy donors. Profiled with immunoSEQ multiplex PCR; TCRdb holds only in-frame clones, not every one. The top ten hold approximately 3.7% of the sample, which has under 170,000 clones, about four fifths seen once. Sequenced: PBMCs. These receptor sequences come from a human donor in good health. Both conserved end residues are part of each CDR3. A D gene is named only where the DNA matches it firmly. Not all rows give a size; the values are once, few, many and, for expanded clones, a class.

>TRBV28|TRBJ2-1|NA|NA
TGTGCCAGCAGTCCCCTCACAGTTTACAATGAGCAGTTCTTC
CASSPLTVYNEQFF
>TRBV5-4|TRBJ1-2|NA|TRBD1
TGTGCCAGCAGCTCGGGACAGGACTATGGCTACACCTTC
CASSSGQDYGYTF
>TRBV28|TRBJ1-5|NA|TRBD1
TGTGCCAGCAGTCCTCCGACAGGGAGGAGCCAGCCCCAGCATTTT
CASSPPTGRSQPQHF
>TRBV4-2|TRBJ1-4|NA|NA
TGTGCCAGCAGTCCTGGAGGGCCTAATGAAAAACTGTTTTTT
CASSPGGPNEKLFF
>TRBV29-1|TRBJ1-5|NA|TRBD1
TGCAGCGTTGTTGACAGGGGTAATCAGCCCCAGCATTTT
CSVVDRGNQPQHF
>TRBV7-6|TRBJ1-5|NA|TRBD1
TGTGCCAGCAGCTTGGACAGGGCGGGCAATCAGCCCCAGCATTTT
CASSLDRAGNQPQHF
>TRBV7-9|TRBJ2-7|NA|NA
TGTGCCAGCAGCTTAGAAACAGGGCTGACGTACGAGCAGTACTTC
CASSLETGLTYEQYF
>TRBV19|TRBJ1-1|few|NA
TGTGCCAGTAGTCTTAAACGGGAGAACACTGAAGCTTTCTTT
CASSLKRENTEAFF
>TRBV9|TRBJ2-2|NA|NA
TGTGCCAGCAGCGTAGGGTCGTCGGGTGCCGGGGAGCTGTTTTTT
CASSVGSSGAGELFF
>TRBV2|TRBJ2-2|NA|TRBD2
TGTGCCAGCATGACTAGCGGCTCGACCGGGGAGCTGTTTTTT
CASMTSGSTGELFF
>TRBV10-1|TRBJ2-1|NA|NA
TGCGCCAGCAGTGAAAGCGGGCTAAACAATGAGCAGTTCTTC
CASSESGLNNEQFF
>TRBV5-4|TRBJ1-2|NA|NA
TGTGCCAGCAGCTTTAACGGGGTTGGCTACACCTTC
CASSFNGVGYTF
>TRBV14|TRBJ2-3|NA|NA
TGTGCCAGCAGCCAAGATAGAGGGTATCGCGGCCCGGAGGGTCATACGCAGTATTTT
CASSQDRGYRGPEGHTQYF
>TRBV7-2|TRBJ2-1|NA|TRBD2
TGTGCCAGCAGCTTGGGGACTAGGGCGTACAATGAGCAGTTCTTC
CASSLGTRAYNEQFF
>TRBV6-6|TRBJ1-5|NA|TRBD1
TGTGCCAGCAGTTTGGACAGGTTCGGCAATCAGCCCCAGCATTTT
CASSLDRFGNQPQHF
>TRBV14|TRBJ1-2|once|NA
TGTGCCAGCACTCCTCAGGGGCCTAACTATGGCTACACCTTC
CASTPQGPNYGYTF
>TRBV30|TRBJ1-1|NA|NA
TGTGCCTGGAGTGTGAGTACAGGCTCTCCTTCCGGGGGAGCTTTCTTT
CAWSVSTGSPSGGAFF
>TRBV25-1|TRBJ2-3|NA|NA
TGTGCCAGCATCCCAGGACAGACCTACACAGATACGCAGTATTTT
CASIPGQTYTDTQYF
>TRBV7-9|TRBJ1-1|NA|NA
TGTGCCAGCAGCGGTTTGGACTTTCATGCAGCTTTCTTT
CASSGLDFHAAFF
>TRBV27|TRBJ1-1|NA|NA
TGTGCCAGCAGTTTATCAGTATCGGGGTCCACTGAAGCTTTCTTT
CASSLSVSGSTEAFF
>TRBV7-2|TRBJ2-7|NA|TRBD2
TGTGCCAGCAGCTTATTCTCACTAGCGGGAGAGAAGGATTACGAGCAGTACTTC
CASSLFSLAGEKDYEQYF
>TRBV6-1|TRBJ1-1|NA|TRBD1
TGTGCCAGCAGAACCGGGACAGTCACTGAAGCTTTCTTT
CASRTGTVTEAFF
>TRBV5-6|TRBJ2-5|NA|TRBD1
TGTGCCAGCAGCTTGGAAGGGGGCTTACAAGAGACCCAGTACTTC
CASSLEGGLQETQYF
>TRBV29-1|TRBJ1-1|once|NA
TGCAGCACAGCGCGTGGGGGGGACACTGAAGCTTTCTTT
CSTARGGDTEAFF
>TRBV19|TRBJ2-7|NA|TRBD2
TGTGCCAGTAACGACCCGGGACTAGAACGGTACGAGCAGTACTTC
CASNDPGLERYEQYF
>TRBV5-4|TRBJ2-5|NA|TRBD2
TGTGCCAGCAGCTTGGCCAAGCGGGAGGAGTACTTC
CASSLAKREEYF
>TRBV4-2|TRBJ1-1|NA|NA
TGTGCCAGCAGCCAAGATAGTGCAGGGCCCACTGAAGCTTTCTTT
CASSQDSAGPTEAFF
>TRBV7-9|TRBJ1-1|NA|NA
TGTGCCAGCAGCTTAGCGCTCGGGGACACTGAAGCTTTCTTT
CASSLALGDTEAFF
>TRBV27|TRBJ1-1|few|NA
TGTGCCAGCAGTTTCCCCGGGGGGGAAGCTTTCTTT
CASSFPGGEAFF
>TRBV9|TRBJ1-6|NA|NA
TGTGCCAGCAGCCCCAGGGAACGCGATTCACCCCTCCACTTT
CASSPRERDSPLHF
>TRBV14|TRBJ2-1|once|NA
TGTGCCAGCAGCCAAGACCTAGGGGTAGTGTACAATGAGCAGTTCTTC
CASSQDLGVVYNEQFF
>TRBV7-2|TRBJ2-7|NA|NA
TGTGCCAGCAGCCGGCGGGACTACGAGCAGTACTTC
CASSRRDYEQYF
>TRBV7-6|TRBJ2-7|NA|TRBD1
TGTGCCAGCAGCTCCCGGGACAGCAGCTCCTACGAGCAGTACTTC
CASSSRDSSSYEQYF
>TRBV6-1|TRBJ2-1|NA|TRBD1
TGTGCCAGCAGTCTGACAGGGAAGCATGGCAATGAGCAGTTCTTC
CASSLTGKHGNEQFF
>TRBV4-1|TRBJ2-7|NA|TRBD1
TGCGCCAGCAGCGAATCCGGGACAGGATTTTACGAGCAGTACTTC
CASSESGTGFYEQYF
>TRBV7-9|TRBJ2-2|NA|NA
TGTGCCAGCAGCCCCCAGGGGGGCCCATCCGGGGAGCTGTTTTTT
CASSPQGGPSGELFF
>TRBV2|TRBJ1-3|NA|NA
TGTGCCAGAAACAGGGATGACTCTGGAAACACCATATATTTT
CARNRDDSGNTIYF
>TRBV6-1|TRBJ1-2|NA|NA
TGTGCCAGCAGTGAACAGGGTAACTATGGCTACACCTTC
CASSEQGNYGYTF
>TRBV4-3|TRBJ1-1|NA|NA
TGCGCCAGCAGCCCCGGGCGGGGATCCACTGAAGCTTTCTTT
CASSPGRGSTEAFF
>TRBV6-1|TRBJ2-3|NA|TRBD2
TGTGCCAGCAGTGAGATGCGGGGGGCCGCAGATACGCAGTATTTT
CASSEMRGAADTQYF
>TRBV7-9|TRBJ2-1|NA|NA
TGTGCCAGCCGCACGCGGAGCTCCTACAATGAGCAGTTCTTC
CASRTRSSYNEQFF